This T cell receptor (beta chain) was retrieved from a study of cytomegalovirus exposure and HLA in healthy donors. Findings and limits, study-wide: According to an earlier analysis, most TCR beta V segments yielded productive rearrangements about 87% or about 30% of the time. In vitro work confirmed that three CMV-associated chains recognize CMV antigens. It was approximately 150 TCR beta chains that were listed as cytomegalovirus-associated.

Concerning this clone: What it recognizes is unknown.

This PCR relied on a set of 60 Vbeta primers and 13 Jbeta primers. The table came from immunoSEQ multiplex PCR; TCRdb's copy has only in-frame clones and leaves some out. The sample contains 90,000 to 100,000 clones, approximately 80% of which appear only once. Unmatched junction bases numbered 14, after V lost 4 bases and J lost 4 bases. The CDR3 is 17 residues long. Germline V gives CDR1 SGDLS, CDR2 YYNGEE. The material sequenced was PBMCs. This sequence originates from a female donor in good health and CMV-seronegative. The genes are TRBV9 and TRBJ1-1, with 9 bases lining up with TRBD1. The CDR3 DNA reads TGTGCCAGCAGCCCTACCCTGGGGGGACAGGGAGGCACTGAAGCTTTCTTT. It codes for CASSPTLGGQGGTEAFF.